The present TCR beta chain was sequenced within a study of CD8+ T cells in alopecia areata. Overall study results and limits: Tofacitinib yielded significantly lower scalp clonality and fewer expanded CD8+ clones among the top 100. Only a single nonresponder existed, so baseline CD8+ expansion links stay unclear.

Germline loops: CDR1 SGHVS, CDR2 FQNEAQ. V shed 6 bases and J shed 2 bases, with 13 bases lying between them. The CDR3 length is 14 residues. Extracted RNA was reverse transcribed, and the resulting cDNA served as sequencing template. TCRdb keeps only in-frame clones here, not all; method: immunoSEQ multiplex PCR. The sample holds about 100,000 clones, 60% seen once. The treatment is: oral pan-JAK inhibitor, 5-10 mg twice daily. The sample holds many counts of this clone. The antigen remains unidentified. V gene TRBV7-8 combines with J gene TRBJ2-5; either TRBD1 or TRBD2 may fit D (5 bases each). This sequence originates from a human donor with alopecia areata. The material was CD8+ T cells sorted from blood, obtained at approximately week 60, from a patient treated with tofacitinib. DNA of the CDR3: TGTGCCAGCAGACCACCGGGACGGCAAGAGACCCAGTACTTC. Translation: CASRPPGRQETQYF.